The rows below give T cell receptor beta chains drawn from one sample of a study of T cell responses to AZD1222 COVID-19 vaccine. The repertoire was sequenced with immunoSEQ multiplex PCR; TCRdb's copy has only in-frame clones and lacks some. This sample carries approximately 200,000 clones, over 70% of them seen once, and the ten largest clones take about 2.5%. The sample in question was peripheral blood, obtained on day 0 of MenACWY control vaccination. The receptors shown here come from an adult in good health. The CDR3 runs from the conserved cysteine through the conserved F or W. The D gene is left open where the match is weak. Rows give clone size only sometimes, using once, few, many, or a class for an expanded clone.

j_call	d_call	clone_size	v_call	cdr3_aa	cdr3_nt
TRBJ1-6	.	.	TRBV11-1	CASSSEEHYNSPLHF	TGTGCCAGCAGCTCCGAGGAGCACTATAATTCACCCCTCCACTTT
TRBJ1-2	.	.	TRBV5-6	CASSLDFYGYTF	TGTGCCAGCAGCTTGGACTTTTATGGCTACACCTTC
TRBJ2-1	TRBD2	once	TRBV19	CASSTGLGGNEQFF	TGTGCCAGTAGTACCGGCCTCGGGGGGAATGAGCAGTTCTTC
TRBJ1-1	.	.	TRBV18	CASSPRDGYTEAFF	TGTGCCAGCTCACCGCGGGACGGCTACACTGAAGCTTTCTTT
TRBJ1-5	TRBD1	.	TRBV19	CASSPGQTWLGPQHF	TGTGCCAGTAGTCCGGGACAGACCTGGTTGGGGCCCCAGCATTTT
TRBJ1-1	.	once	TRBV10-3	CAISTGTDFTEAFF	TGTGCCATCAGTACCGGGACGGACTTCACTGAAGCTTTCTTT
TRBJ2-7	.	.	TRBV5-6	CASSIWISREQYF	TGTGCCAGCAGCATCTGGATCTCTCGCGAGCAGTACTTC
TRBJ2-1	TRBD2	.	TRBV4-3	CASSQDLAGEAYNEQFF	TGCGCCAGCAGCCAAGATCTAGCGGGGGAAGCCTACAATGAGCAGTTCTTC
TRBJ1-3	.	.	TRBV14	CASSQLGNTIYF	TGTGCCAGCAGCCAACTTGGAAACACCATATATTTT
TRBJ1-2	.	.	TRBV6-1	CASSEGRTYGGYTF	TGTGCCAGCAGTGAGGGCAGGACTTATGGCGGCTACACCTTC
TRBJ2-1	.	.	TRBV7-8	CASSPYRVGSYNEQFF	TGTGCCAGCAGCCCCTACAGGGTGGGCTCCTACAATGAGCAGTTCTTC
TRBJ1-2	.	.	TRBV2	CASSEEGYTF	TGTGCCAGCAGTGAAGAGGGCTACACCTTC
TRBJ2-6	.	.	TRBV5-6	CASSRTFSGANVLTF	TGTGCCAGCAGCCGGACATTCTCTGGGGCCAACGTCCTGACTTTC
TRBJ2-7	.	.	TRBV27	CASSPLGADVVQYF	TGTGCCAGCAGCCCGCTAGGGGCGGATGTAGTGCAGTACTTC
TRBJ2-1	.	.	TRBV5-1	CASSPTIGRGHEQFF	TGCGCCAGCAGCCCGACTATCGGGAGAGGTCATGAGCAGTTCTTC
TRBJ2-2	.	once	TRBV19	CASSMGFRGGRTGELFF	TGTGCCAGTAGTATGGGCTTCAGGGGGGGCCGGACCGGGGAGCTGTTTTTT
TRBJ2-3	.	.	TRBV19	CASNRARQGIGDTQYF	TGTGCCAGTAATCGCGCAAGGCAGGGGATTGGGGATACGCAGTATTTT
TRBJ2-5	.	once	TRBV29-1	CSVERGGETQYF	TGCAGCGTTGAGAGGGGGGGAGAGACCCAGTACTTC
TRBJ1-5	.	.	TRBV30	CAWSEEGNQPQHF	TGTGCCTGGAGTGAAGAGGGGAATCAGCCCCAGCATTTT
TRBJ2-5	TRBD2	once	TRBV5-1	CASSGGTSRFRETQYF	TGCGCCAGCAGCGGAGGGACTAGCCGTTTCAGAGAGACCCAGTACTTC
TRBJ2-2	.	.	TRBV9	CASSAGRGLNTGELFF	TGTGCCAGCAGTGCGGGTCGAGGCCTAAACACCGGGGAGCTGTTTTTT
TRBJ2-1	.	.	TRBV27	CASSSGQGYNEQFF	TGTGCCAGCAGTTCGGGGCAGGGCTACAATGAGCAGTTCTTC
TRBJ1-1	TRBD1	.	TRBV4-1	CASSQGTGKTEAFF	TGCGCCAGCAGCCAAGGGACAGGGAAAACTGAAGCTTTCTTT
TRBJ1-1	.	.	TRBV7-6	CASSNGLNTEAFF	TGTGCCAGCAGCAACGGGCTGAACACTGAAGCTTTCTTT
TRBJ2-1	.	.	TRBV10-3	CAISFAFSSDNEQFF	TGTGCCATCTCTTTCGCTTTCTCATCCGACAATGAGCAGTTCTTC
TRBJ1-1	.	.	TRBV28	CASSSPQGREAFF	TGTGCCAGCAGTTCGCCCCAGGGGAGAGAAGCTTTCTTT
TRBJ2-2	.	.	TRBV7-6	CASSLVAGYTAGELFF	TGTGCCAGCAGCTTAGTGGCGGGTTACACAGCCGGGGAGCTGTTTTTT
TRBJ2-1	TRBD1	.	TRBV13	CASSSGHDRAPYNEQFF	TGTGCCAGCAGTTCCGGGCATGACAGGGCCCCGTACAATGAGCAGTTCTTC
TRBJ2-7	.	.	TRBV5-5	CASSEQGRYEQYF	TGTGCCAGCAGCGAACAGGGGAGGTACGAGCAGTACTTC
TRBJ2-7	TRBD1	.	TRBV5-1	CASSLGPPDRASYEQYF	TGCGCCAGCAGCTTGGGCCCACCAGACAGGGCCTCCTACGAGCAGTACTTC
TRBJ2-1	.	.	TRBV19	CASSITMGLPGDEQFF	TGTGCCAGTAGTATAACGATGGGACTCCCGGGCGATGAGCAGTTCTTC
TRBJ2-2	TRBD2	.	TRBV3-1/TRBV3-2	CASSQDAAGGPTGELFF	TGTGCCAGCAGCCAAGATGCGGCGGGGGGCCCCACCGGGGAGCTGTTTTTT
TRBJ2-7	.	.	TRBV9	CASSVGPGNYEQYF	TGTGCCAGCAGCGTAGGACCAGGAAACTACGAGCAGTACTTC
TRBJ2-4	.	.	TRBV9	CASSEGSRGGPAKNIQYF	TGTGCCAGCAGCGAAGGCTCACGTGGGGGGCCGGCCAAAAACATTCAGTACTTC
TRBJ2-5	TRBD1	few	TRBV7-9	CASSLTPGQGLRETQYF	TGTGCCAGCAGCTTAACACCGGGACAGGGGCTCAGAGAGACCCAGTACTTC
TRBJ1-1	.	.	TRBV9	CASSVLTENTEAFF	TGTGCCAGCAGCGTACTTACGGAGAACACTGAAGCTTTCTTT
TRBJ2-5	.	.	TRBV5-1	CASSLAEWETQYF	TGCGCCAGCAGCTTGGCCGAGTGGGAGACCCAGTACTTC
TRBJ2-1	.	.	TRBV19	CASKPHSSYNEQFF	TGTGCCAGTAAGCCACATTCCTCCTACAATGAGCAGTTCTTC
TRBJ2-5	TRBD1	.	TRBV10-3	CAIRGQQQETQYF	TGTGCCATCAGGGGACAGCAGCAAGAGACCCAGTACTTC
TRBJ1-5	.	.	TRBV19	CASSSFRGISNQPQHF	TGTGCCAGTAGTTCTTTCAGGGGTATCAGCAATCAGCCCCAGCATTTT